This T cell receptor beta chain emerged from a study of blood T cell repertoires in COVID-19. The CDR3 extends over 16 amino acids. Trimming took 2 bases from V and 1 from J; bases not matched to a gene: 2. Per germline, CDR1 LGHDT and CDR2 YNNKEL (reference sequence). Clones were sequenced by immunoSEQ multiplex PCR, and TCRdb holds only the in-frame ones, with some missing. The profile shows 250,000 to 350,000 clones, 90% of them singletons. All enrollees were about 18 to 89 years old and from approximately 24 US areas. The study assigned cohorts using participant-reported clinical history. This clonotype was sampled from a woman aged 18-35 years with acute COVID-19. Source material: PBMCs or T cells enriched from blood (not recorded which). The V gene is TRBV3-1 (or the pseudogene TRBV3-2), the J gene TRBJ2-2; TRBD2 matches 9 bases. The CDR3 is CASSQPSGMNTGELFF. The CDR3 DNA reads TGTGCCAGCAGCCAACCTAGCGGGATGAACACCGGGGAGCTGTTTTTT.